Detailed here is one T cell receptor beta chain. These data are taken from a study of blood T cell repertoires in COVID-19. Source study methods: Reference gene primer amplification gave estimated nucleated cell counts. Generated by immunoSEQ multiplex PCR, the TCRdb table keeps only in-frame clones and is missing some. The D gene and trimming were derived from the DNA, and the V and J assignments and clone size from that table. Among roughly 87,000 clones listed, less than 80% were seen once. This CDR3 region has 17 residues. Between the trimmed V and J ends, which lost 0 bases and 2 bases, there was a span of 16 bases. CDR1 LGHDT and CDR2 YNNKEL come from the germline V gene (reference sequence).

The material sequenced was peripheral blood. The chain is built from TRBV3-1 (or the pseudogene TRBV3-2) and TRBJ1-1, with D possibly being TRBD1 (5 bases). This sequence was found in a woman of 80 years or more with acute or convalescent COVID-19. CDR3 in DNA: TGTGCCAGCAGCCAAGATCTCAGGGCCAAGGTTAACACTGAAGCTTTCTTT. Its protein is CASSQDLRAKVNTEAFF.